This TCR beta chain was identified during a study of blood T cell repertoires in COVID-19. The repertoire was sequenced with immunoSEQ multiplex PCR; TCRdb's copy has only in-frame clones and lacks some. The data contain over 50,000 clones, 85% to 90% of them singletons. Germline values: CDR1 MNHEY, CDR2 SVGAGI. Trimming at V came to 6 bases and at J to 5 bases, leaving 9 bases not matched to a gene. This CDR3 is built from 14 residues. The receptor comes from a human donor in a cohort sampled during active COVID-19. Sequenced sample: peripheral blood. The rearrangement links TRBV6-5 to TRBJ1-1, with TRBD1 matching 7 bases. CDR3 residues: CASRIDRVVTEAFF. The CDR3 bases are TGTGCCAGCAGGATCGACAGGGTGGTGACTGAAGCTTTCTTT.